Here is one T cell receptor (beta chain) with its context. Its antigen is as yet unknown. The junction had 6 bases not matched to a gene; V was cut back by 4 bases and J by 1 base. This CDR3 comprises 15 residues. CDR1 SGHRS and CDR2 YFSETQ come from the germline V gene. This sample stems from a study of cytomegalovirus exposure and HLA in healthy donors. Findings and limits, study-wide: Highly shared sequence variants in one cluster were likely a sequencing artifact.

PCR employed 60 Vbeta and 13 Jbeta primers. TCRdb's copy holds only in-frame clones and misses some; the assay was immunoSEQ multiplex PCR. Among a few hundred thousand clones listed, 75% were seen once. The source of this sequence is a woman aged 25 to 45 in good health and CMV-seronegative. The sequenced sample was PBMCs. The genes are TRBV5-1 and TRBJ2-5; 8 positions match TRBD2. CDR3 sequence: CASSPLSGGQETQYF. The CDR3 nucleotides are TGCGCCAGCAGCCCCCTGAGCGGGGGCCAAGAGACCCAGTACTTC.